This T cell receptor (beta chain) was obtained from a study of T cell repertoires in cytomegalovirus infection. The J segment lost 5 bases and the V segment lost 0 bases, leaving 6 bases of the junction unmatched. This CDR3 contains 16 residues. Looked up from germline, CDR1 is SGHNT and CDR2 is YENEEA. One entry per CDR3 protein results from TCRdb running MiXCR on the reads. This repertoire shows about 210,000 distinct CDR3 sequences, 6% to 8% found once; its top ten account for 5.5% to 6.5%. This clonotype was recorded at least ten times. This TCR was recovered from a human donor in good health (CMV status not recorded). Some clones in this sample may be carry-over from other donors' samples. Sequencing was done on a sample of PBMCs. The V gene is TRBV11-3, the J gene TRBJ2-2, with 7 nucleotides matching TRBD1. In DNA form, the CDR3 reads TGTGCCAGCAGCTTAGATCGACAGGGAAGGACCGGGGAGCTGTTTTTT. Residues: CASSLDRQGRTGELFF.